Listed below are T cell receptor beta chains from one sample, sequenced in a study of cytomegalovirus exposure and HLA in healthy donors. Clones were sequenced by immunoSEQ multiplex PCR, and TCRdb holds only the in-frame ones, with some missing. The table lists approximately 160,000 clones, around 86% of them singletons. Sequences were obtained from PBMCs. Every receptor here comes from a man in his fifties in good health and CMV-seropositive. Each CDR3 is given with its conserved first and last residue. The D gene is left open where the match is weak. Expanded clones get a size class; other rows say once, few or many, or leave the size out.

>-|TRBV5-1|TRBJ2-3|-
CASSITDTQYF
TGCGCCAGCAGCATAACAGATACGCAGTATTTT
>-|TRBV6-5|TRBJ2-3|few
CASSNVGDTQYF
TGTGCCAGCAGCAACGTGGGCGATACGCAGTATTTT
>TRBD1|TRBV10-3|TRBJ1-1|-
CAISKTGTANTEAFF
TGTGCCATCAGTAAAACCGGGACAGCCAACACTGAAGCTTTCTTT
>TRBD1|TRBV27|TRBJ1-3|-
CASRSQGAGGNTIYF
TGTGCCAGCAGGTCGCAGGGGGCGGGTGGAAACACCATATATTTT
>-|TRBV5-6|TRBJ2-1|-
CASSFRDIRRREQFF
TGTGCCAGCAGCTTCCGGGACATTCGCCGTAGGGAGCAGTTCTTC
>-|TRBV19|TRBJ2-4|-
CASSTLERAKNIQYF
TGTGCCAGTAGTACACTCGAACGGGCCAAAAACATTCAGTACTTC
>-|TRBV7-6|TRBJ1-1|-
CASSSIGDTEAFF
TGTGCCAGCAGCAGTATCGGGGACACTGAAGCTTTCTTT
>-|TRBV28|TRBJ1-2|-
CASSRGGGAGGYTF
TGTGCCAGCTCTCGGGGCGGGGGCGCAGGGGGCTACACCTTC
>-|TRBV29-1|TRBJ1-2|-
CSVDDGYTF
TGCAGCGTTGACGATGGCTACACCTTC
>TRBD2|TRBV2|TRBJ2-7|-
CASTRLASYEQYF
TGTGCCAGCACCCGACTAGCTTCCTACGAGCAGTACTTC
>-|TRBV19|TRBJ2-7|-
CASSGGGWSHRYEQYF
TGTGCCAGTAGTGGGGGGGGCTGGTCCCACCGCTACGAGCAGTACTTC
>TRBD2|TRBV6-1|TRBJ2-5|-
CASKAGGDQETQYF
TGTGCCAGCAAAGCGGGGGGCGACCAAGAGACCCAGTACTTC
>-|TRBV10-2|TRBJ2-7|-
CASSPTLYEQYF
TGCGCCAGCAGTCCCACTCTCTACGAGCAGTACTTC
>TRBD1|TRBV30|TRBJ2-5|-
CAFGQGETQYF
TGTGCCTTTGGACAGGGAGAGACCCAGTACTTC
>TRBD1|TRBV2|TRBJ2-7|once
CASKMPPGQFYEQYF
TGTGCCAGCAAGATGCCCCCGGGACAGTTCTACGAGCAGTACTTC
>-|TRBV4-3|TRBJ1-5|-
CASSQDLGGPNQPQHF
TGCGCCAGCAGCCAAGATTTGGGGGGACCCAATCAGCCCCAGCATTTT
>-|TRBV11-2|TRBJ1-3|once
CASSLDRVGNTIYF
TGTGCCAGCAGCTTAGACAGGGTTGGAAACACCATATATTTT
>TRBD1|TRBV27|TRBJ1-2|-
CASSSTGHYGYTF
TGTGCCAGCAGCTCGACAGGGCACTATGGCTACACCTTC
>TRBD2|TRBV7-9|TRBJ2-1|-
CASSLTASGPYNEQFF
TGTGCCAGCAGCTTAACGGCTAGCGGGCCCTACAATGAGCAGTTCTTC
>TRBD2|TRBV7-2|TRBJ2-5|-
CASRPTSGGNQETQYF
TGTGCCAGCAGACCCACTAGCGGGGGGAACCAAGAGACCCAGTACTTC
>-|TRBV4-1|TRBJ1-2|-
CASSQDKPTDGYTF
TGCGCCAGCAGCCAAGATAAGCCGACAGATGGCTACACCTTC
>-|TRBV6-5|TRBJ2-3|-
CASSYSAQGGADTQYF
TGTGCCAGCAGTTACTCTGCGCAGGGTGGGGCAGATACGCAGTATTTT
>-|TRBV9|TRBJ2-2|-
CASSVAGSLAGELFF
TGTGCCAGCAGCGTAGCTGGCAGTTTGGCCGGGGAGCTGTTTTTT
>TRBD2|TRBV9|TRBJ2-7|-
CASSAGGTPGEQYF
TGTGCCAGCAGCGCCGGGGGGACCCCAGGCGAGCAGTACTTC
>-|TRBV18|TRBJ2-5|-
CASSPPDRYLVGTQYF
TGTGCCAGCTCACCACCGGACAGATACCTCGTGGGGACCCAGTACTTC
>-|TRBV11-3|TRBJ2-3|-
CASSLTGAVTDTQYF
TGTGCCAGCAGCCTGACAGGCGCGGTCACAGATACGCAGTATTTT
>-|TRBV5-1|TRBJ2-7|-
CASSVTGGGSYEQYF
TGCGCCAGCAGCGTTACAGGGGGGGGCTCCTACGAGCAGTACTTC
>-|TRBV28|TRBJ2-2|-
CASSLNRVTGELFF
TGTGCCAGCAGTTTGAACAGGGTCACCGGGGAGCTGTTTTTT
>TRBD2|TRBV4-1|TRBJ2-1|-
CASSRGLAGSNEQFF
TGCGCCAGCAGCCGGGGACTAGCGGGAAGCAATGAGCAGTTCTTC
>-|TRBV30|TRBJ2-3|-
CAWSEMAASTDTQYF
TGTGCCTGGAGTGAAATGGCGGCTAGCACAGATACGCAGTATTTT
>-|TRBV27|TRBJ1-1|-
CASSLSENTEAFF
TGTGCCAGCAGTTTGAGTGAGAACACTGAAGCTTTCTTT
>TRBD1|TRBV5-1|TRBJ1-4|-
CASSGTHRGLTNEKLFF
TGCGCCAGCAGCGGAACCCACAGGGGGCTGACTAATGAAAAACTGTTTTTT
>-|TRBV30|TRBJ1-1|-
CAWSSGLLNTEAFF
TGTGCCTGGAGTTCGGGACTGTTGAACACTGAAGCTTTCTTT
>TRBD1|TRBV5-6|TRBJ1-2|-
CASSSTGGNYGYTF
TGTGCCAGCAGCTCTACAGGGGGCAACTATGGCTACACCTTC
>-|TRBV7-2|TRBJ1-1|few
CASSQEGLERAFF
TGTGCCAGCAGCCAGGAGGGCCTGGAACGAGCTTTCTTT
>-|TRBV30|TRBJ2-6|-
CAWSVQVSGANVLTF
TGTGCCTGGAGTGTACAGGTCTCTGGGGCCAACGTCCTGACTTTC
>TRBD1|TRBV7-9|TRBJ2-7|-
CASSGRTGGGPEVYEQYF
TGTGCCAGCAGCGGCCGGACAGGGGGCGGACCCGAGGTTTACGAGCAGTACTTC
>TRBD1|TRBV7-6|TRBJ2-7|few
CASSLLTGQSYEQYF
TGTGCCAGCAGCTTACTTACGGGACAGTCCTACGAGCAGTACTTC
>TRBD1|TRBV18|TRBJ1-4|-
CASSPIGQGNEKLFF
TGTGCCAGCTCACCAATTGGACAGGGGAATGAAAAACTGTTTTTT
>TRBD1|TRBV6-1|TRBJ2-7|once
CSSSRTGLYEQYF
TGTTCAAGCTCTCGGACAGGATTGTACGAGCAGTACTTC
>-|TRBV6-6|TRBJ2-5|-
CATSHRAVGETQYF
TGTGCCACCAGCCACAGAGCGGTGGGGGAGACCCAGTACTTC
>TRBD1|TRBV5-1|TRBJ1-2|-
CASSKGQGANGYTF
TGCGCCAGCAGCAAGGGACAGGGGGCGAACGGCTACACCTTC
>TRBD2|TRBV7-9|TRBJ2-3|once
CASTLGDGGSTDTQYF
TGTGCCAGCACGCTGGGTGACGGGGGGAGCACAGATACGCAGTATTTT
>-|TRBV2|TRBJ1-2|-
CASNFLNYGYTF
TGTGCCAGCAACTTTCTTAACTATGGCTACACCTTC
>-|TRBV28|TRBJ1-2|-
CASSLVRGGYTF
TGTGCCAGCAGTTTAGTTCGGGGTGGCTACACCTTC
>-|TRBV6-1|TRBJ1-1|-
CASSTKHGNTEAFF
TGTGCCAGCAGCACTAAACATGGGAACACTGAAGCTTTCTTT
>TRBD2|TRBV27|TRBJ2-4|-
CASNPGTSGSSDIQYF
TGTGCCAGCAATCCAGGGACTAGCGGGAGCAGTGACATTCAGTACTTC
>-|TRBV4-1|TRBJ2-5|-
CASSQDRQETQYF
TGCGCCAGCAGCCAAGACAGACAAGAGACCCAGTACTTC
>-|TRBV30|TRBJ1-1|few
CAARVQFGTEAFF
TGTGCCGCCAGAGTACAGTTCGGCACTGAAGCTTTCTTT
>-|TRBV2|TRBJ2-3|-
CASSGLKPDTQYF
TGTGCCAGCAGTGGCCTTAAGCCAGATACGCAGTATTTT